This TCR beta chain derives from a study of cytomegalovirus exposure and HLA in healthy donors. The CDR3 consists of 15 residues. The germline CDR1 and CDR2 sequences are SGDLS and YYNGEE. V was trimmed by 0 bases and J by 3 bases, leaving 9 bases between them. PCR was performed using 60 Vbeta and 13 Jbeta primers. Generated by immunoSEQ multiplex PCR, the TCRdb table keeps only in-frame clones and is missing some. The sample lists about 150,000 clones; 80% were seen once. The sample was PBMCs. This TCR was recovered from a woman in her 40s in good health and CMV-seropositive. This rearrangement joins TRBV9 to TRBJ2-2; no firm D call. CDR3 sequence reads: CASSVGAVDTGELFF. CDR3 DNA: TGTGCCAGCAGCGTAGGGGCAGTCGACACCGGGGAGCTGTTTTTT. Looking up the rest from reference TRBV9 and TRBJ2-2 gives the full variable domain: DSGVTQTPKHLITATGQRVTLRCSPRSGDLSVYWYQQSLDQGLQFLIQYYNGEERAKGNILERFSAQQFPDLHSELNLSSLELGDSALYFCASSVGAVDTGELFFGEGSRLTVL.